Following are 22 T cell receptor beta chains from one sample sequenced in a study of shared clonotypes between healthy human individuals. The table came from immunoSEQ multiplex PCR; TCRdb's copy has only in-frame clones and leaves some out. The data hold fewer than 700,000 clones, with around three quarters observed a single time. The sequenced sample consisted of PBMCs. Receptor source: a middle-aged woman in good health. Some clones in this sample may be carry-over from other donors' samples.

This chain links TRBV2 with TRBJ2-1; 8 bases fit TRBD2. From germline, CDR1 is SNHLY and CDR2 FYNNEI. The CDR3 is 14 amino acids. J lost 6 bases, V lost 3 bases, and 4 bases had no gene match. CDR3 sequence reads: CASSEGLELNEQFF. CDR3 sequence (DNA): TGTGCCAGCAGTGAGGGACTAGAACTCAATGAGCAGTTCTTC.

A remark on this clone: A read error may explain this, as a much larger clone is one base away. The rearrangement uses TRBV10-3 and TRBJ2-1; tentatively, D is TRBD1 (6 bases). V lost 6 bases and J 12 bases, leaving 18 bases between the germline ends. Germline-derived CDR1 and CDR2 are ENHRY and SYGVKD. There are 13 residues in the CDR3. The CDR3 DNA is TGTGCCATCAGCGCTGTACAGGGCTATGGGCAGTTCTTC. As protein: CAISAVQGYGQFF.

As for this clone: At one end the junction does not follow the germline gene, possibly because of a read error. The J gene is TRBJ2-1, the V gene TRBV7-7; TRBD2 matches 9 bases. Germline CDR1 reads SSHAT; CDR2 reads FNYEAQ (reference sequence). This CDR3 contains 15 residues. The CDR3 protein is CASSPDLAGASEQFF. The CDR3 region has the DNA TGTGCTAGCAGCCCCGACTTAGCGGGAGCCTCAGAGCAGTTCTTC.

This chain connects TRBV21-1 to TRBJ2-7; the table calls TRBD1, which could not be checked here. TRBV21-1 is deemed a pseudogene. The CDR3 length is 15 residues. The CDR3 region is CASSKGQGNCYEQYF. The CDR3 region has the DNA TGTGCCAGCAGCAAGGGACAGGGTAATTGCTACGAGCAGTACTTC.

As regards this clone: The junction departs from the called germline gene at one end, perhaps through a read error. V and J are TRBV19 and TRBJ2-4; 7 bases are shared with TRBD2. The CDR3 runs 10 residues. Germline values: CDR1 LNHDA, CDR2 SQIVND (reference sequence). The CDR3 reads CASGRGRRVF. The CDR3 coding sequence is TGTGCCAGTGGGAGGGGCAGACGGGTTTTC. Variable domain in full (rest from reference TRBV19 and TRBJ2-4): DGGITQSPKYLFRKEGQNVTLSCEQNLNHDAMYWYRQDPGQGLRLIYYSQIVNDFQKGDIAEGYSVSREKKESFPLTVTSAQKNPTAFYLCASGRGRRVFGAGTRLSVL.

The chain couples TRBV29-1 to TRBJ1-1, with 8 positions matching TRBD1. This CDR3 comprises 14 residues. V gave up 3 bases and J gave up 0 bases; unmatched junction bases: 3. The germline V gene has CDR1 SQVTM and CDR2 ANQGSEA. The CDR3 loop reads CSVEGTGLNTEAFF. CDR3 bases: TGCAGCGTTGAGGGGACAGGCTTGAACACTGAAGCTTTCTTT.

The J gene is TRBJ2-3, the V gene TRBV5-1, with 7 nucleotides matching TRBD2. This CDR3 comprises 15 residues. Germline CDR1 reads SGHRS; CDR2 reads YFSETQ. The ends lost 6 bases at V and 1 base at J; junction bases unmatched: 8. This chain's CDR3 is CASNAGGRRTDTQYF. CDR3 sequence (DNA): TGCGCCAGCAATGCCGGCGGGAGACGCACAGATACGCAGTATTTT.

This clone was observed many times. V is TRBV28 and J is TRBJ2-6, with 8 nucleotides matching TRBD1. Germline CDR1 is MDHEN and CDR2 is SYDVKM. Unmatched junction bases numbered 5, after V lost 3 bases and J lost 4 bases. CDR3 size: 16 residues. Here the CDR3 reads CASSFYRGVGANVLTF. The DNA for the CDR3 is TGTGCCAGCAGTTTTTACAGGGGGGTCGGGGCCAACGTCCTGACTTTC.

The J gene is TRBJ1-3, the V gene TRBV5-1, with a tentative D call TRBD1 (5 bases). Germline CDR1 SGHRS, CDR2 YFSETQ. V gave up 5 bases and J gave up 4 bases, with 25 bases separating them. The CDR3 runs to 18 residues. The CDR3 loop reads CASRYLIQPGAKGNTIYF. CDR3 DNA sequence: TGCGCCAGCAGGTACCTAATCCAACCTGGGGCAAAAGGAAACACCATATATTTT.

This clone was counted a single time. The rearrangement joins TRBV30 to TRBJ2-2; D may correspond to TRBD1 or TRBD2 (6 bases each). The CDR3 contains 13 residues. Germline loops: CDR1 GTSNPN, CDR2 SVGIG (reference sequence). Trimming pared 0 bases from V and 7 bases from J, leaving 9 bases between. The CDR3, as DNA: TGTGCCTGGAGTGTAGGGGGGTTCGGGGAGCTGTTTTTT. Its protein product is CAWSVGGFGELFF.

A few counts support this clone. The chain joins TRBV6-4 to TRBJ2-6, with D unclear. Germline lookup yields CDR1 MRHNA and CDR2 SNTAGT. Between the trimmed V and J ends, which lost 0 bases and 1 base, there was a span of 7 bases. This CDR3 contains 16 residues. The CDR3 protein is CASSDSGASGANVLTF. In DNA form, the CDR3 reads TGTGCCAGCAGTGACTCGGGCGCGTCTGGGGCCAACGTCCTGACTTTC.

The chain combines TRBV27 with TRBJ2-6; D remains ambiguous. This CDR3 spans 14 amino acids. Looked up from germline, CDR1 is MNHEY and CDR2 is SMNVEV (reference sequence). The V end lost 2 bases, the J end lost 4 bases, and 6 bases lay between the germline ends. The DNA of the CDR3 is TGTGCCAGCAGTTTAAGGCGCGGGGCCAACGTCCTGACTTTC. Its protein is CASSLRRGANVLTF.

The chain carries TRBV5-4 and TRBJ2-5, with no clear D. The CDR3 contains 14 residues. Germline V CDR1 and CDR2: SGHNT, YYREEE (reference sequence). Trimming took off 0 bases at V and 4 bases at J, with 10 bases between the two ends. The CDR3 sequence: CASSLEVGSETQYF. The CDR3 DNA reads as TGTGCCAGCAGCTTGGAGGTCGGGTCAGAGACCCAGTACTTC. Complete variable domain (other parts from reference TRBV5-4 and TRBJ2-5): ETGVTQSPTHLIKTRGQQVTLRCSSQSGHNTVSWYQQALGQGPQFIFQYYREEENGRGNFPPRFSGLQFPNYSSELNVNALELDDSALYLCASSLEVGSETQYFGPGTRLLVL.

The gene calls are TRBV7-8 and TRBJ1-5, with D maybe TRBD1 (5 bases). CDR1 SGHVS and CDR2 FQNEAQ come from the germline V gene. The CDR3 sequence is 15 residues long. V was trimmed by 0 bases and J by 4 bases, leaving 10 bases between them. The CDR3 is CASSLAGTANQPQHF. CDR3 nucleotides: TGTGCCAGCAGCTTAGCCGGGACGGCAAATCAGCCCCAGCATTTT.

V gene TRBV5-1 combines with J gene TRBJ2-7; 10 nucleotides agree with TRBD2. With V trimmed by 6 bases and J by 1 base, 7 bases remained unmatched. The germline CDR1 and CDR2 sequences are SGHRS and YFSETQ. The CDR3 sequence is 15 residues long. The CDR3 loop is CASTKALAGSYEQYF. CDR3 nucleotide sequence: TGCGCCAGCACTAAGGCACTAGCGGGGTCCTACGAGCAGTACTTC.

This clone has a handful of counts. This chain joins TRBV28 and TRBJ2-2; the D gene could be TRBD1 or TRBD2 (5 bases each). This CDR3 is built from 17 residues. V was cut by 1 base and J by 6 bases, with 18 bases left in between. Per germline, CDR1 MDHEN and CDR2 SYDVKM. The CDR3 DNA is TGTGCCAGCAGTTTATCTTCCCCGCGTAGAGGGGCCGGGGAGCTGTTTTTT. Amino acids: CASSLSSPRRGAGELFF.

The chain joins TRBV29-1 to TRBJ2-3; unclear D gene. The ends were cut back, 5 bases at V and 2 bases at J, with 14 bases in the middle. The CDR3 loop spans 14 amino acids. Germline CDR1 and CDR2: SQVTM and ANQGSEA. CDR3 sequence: CSVITQSYTDTQYF. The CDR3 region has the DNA TGCAGCGTTATTACGCAGAGCTACACAGATACGCAGTATTTT.

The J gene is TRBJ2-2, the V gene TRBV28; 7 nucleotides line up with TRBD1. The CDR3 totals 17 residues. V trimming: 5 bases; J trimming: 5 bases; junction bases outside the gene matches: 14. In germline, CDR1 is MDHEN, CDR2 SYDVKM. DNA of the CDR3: TGTGCCAGCAGTCAAGTTGGGTGGGACAGAAAGACCGGGGAGCTGTTTTTT. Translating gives CASSQVGWDRKTGELFF. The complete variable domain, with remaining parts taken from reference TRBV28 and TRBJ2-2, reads DVKVTQSSRYLVKRTGEKVFLECVQDMDHENMFWYRQDPGLGLRLIYFSYDVKMKEKGDIPEGYSVSREKKERFSLILESASTNQTSMYLCASSQVGWDRKTGELFFGEGSRLTVL.

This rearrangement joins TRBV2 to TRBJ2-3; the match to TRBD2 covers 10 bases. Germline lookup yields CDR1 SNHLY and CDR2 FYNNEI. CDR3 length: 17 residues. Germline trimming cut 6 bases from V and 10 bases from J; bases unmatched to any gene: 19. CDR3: CASSPPPTSGNPTPQYF. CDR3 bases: TGTGCCAGCAGCCCCCCCCCAACTAGCGGGAATCCAACCCCGCAGTATTTT.

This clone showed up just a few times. The chain's CDR3 is CASNPGPSYNEQFF. DNA for the CDR3: TGTGCCAGTAATCCGGGACCCTCCTACAATGAGCAGTTCTTC. This chain connects TRBV19 to TRBJ2-1; D tentatively reads TRBD1 or TRBD2 (5 bases each). Germline CDR1 and CDR2: LNHDA and SQIVND (reference sequence). The germline V and J ends were trimmed by 7 bases and 0 bases, with 10 bases remaining between them. The CDR3 is 14 amino acids.

The chain's CDR3 is CASSFEAAATDTQYF. The DNA of the CDR3 is TGTGCCAGCAGTTTCGAGGCCGCGGCCACAGATACGCAGTATTTT. The chain couples TRBV27 to TRBJ2-3; D gene ambiguous. Germline V CDR1 and CDR2: MNHEY, SMNVEV (reference sequence). The V end was cut by 3 bases, the J end by 2 bases, with 12 bases between. The length of the CDR3 is 15 residues.

CDR3 in DNA: TGTGCCAGCCAGGGGCGGCTTGACTACCAAGAGACCCAGTACTTC. It specifies CASQGRLDYQETQYF. V usage is TRBV2 and J usage is TRBJ2-5; tentative D call: TRBD1 (6 bases). CDR3 length equals 15 residues. Germline CDR1 is SNHLY and CDR2 is FYNNEI. V was pared by 8 bases and J by 0 bases, with 16 bases between. Filled out from reference TRBV2 and TRBJ2-5, the complete variable domain reads EPEVTQTPSHQVTQMGQEVILRCVPISNHLYFYWYRQILGQKVEFLVSFYNNEISEKSEIFDDQFSVERPDGSNFTLKIRSTKLEDSAMYFCASQGRLDYQETQYFGPGTRLLVL.